This T cell receptor beta chain was identified in a study of tumor-infiltrating lymphocytes in primary liver carcinoma. In the study overall: There were roughly 3.5 to 7.13 million productive TCRbeta reads per sample, a yield similar across tissue types. General observations from the study: The overlap of tumor-adjacent and tumor-blood pairs was smaller than that of tumor region pairs.

It was unsorted whole blood that yielded blood RNA, and germline DNA was also extracted. Patients showed chronic HBV infection and an absence of prior treatment. In advance of surgery, 3 to 4.5 milliliters of peripheral blood were collected. The investigators made TCR beta cDNA from approximately 0.5 ug total RNA, using a constant-region primer. What produced the TCR beta libraries was three nested multiplex PCR rounds using slightly modified ARM-PCR. The first two PCR rounds used TRBV1-TRBV30 primers with a Cbeta primer, roughly 10 cycles each. TCRdb re-called the multiplex PCR reads with MiXCR, one entry per CDR3 protein. The sample includes approximately 210,000 distinct CDR3 sequences, roughly 61% of them seen just once. This clonotype was picked up many times. The antigen is unknown. V trimming: 1 base; J trimming: 8 bases; junction bases outside the gene matches: 8. Per the germline V gene, CDR1 is MNHNY and CDR2 is SVGAGI (reference sequence). The length of the CDR3 is 15 residues.

This receptor was identified in a woman in her sixties with primary liver carcinoma and hepatitis B virus infection. The sequenced sample was peripheral blood. The J gene is TRBJ1-5, the V gene TRBV6-6, with TRBD1 matching over 7 bases. The CDR3 sequence is CASSYLDRAIKPQHF. The CDR3 nucleotides read TGTGCCAGCAGTTACTTAGACAGGGCAATCAAGCCCCAGCATTTT.